These 12 T cell receptor beta chains came from one sample sequenced in a study of tumor-infiltrating lymphocytes in primary liver carcinoma. Co-extraction of RNA and DNA was performed on 20-30 mg of unsorted bulk tissue. Synthesis of TCR beta cDNA was carried out from 500 ng total RNA with a constant-region primer. Slightly modified ARM-PCR, run as three nested multiplex PCR rounds, produced the TCR beta libraries. TRBV1-TRBV30 forward primers and a C-beta reverse primer were used in the first two PCR rounds, which each ran for ten to eleven cycles. TCRdb redid the calling of the multiplex PCR reads with MiXCR, one entry per CDR3 protein. Of tens of thousands of distinct CDR3 sequences listed, about 77% were seen once; the top ten hold around 22%. The material sequenced was liver tumor tissue from sampling region 5. Noted subset: tumor region T5, tumor centre. The receptors originated from a man in his forties with primary liver carcinoma and hepatitis B virus infection.

This clonotype was recorded only once. The CDR3 loop reads CAISKGAFSGANVLTF. The CDR3 region has the DNA TGTGCCATCAGTAAGGGAGCGTTCTCTGGGGCCAACGTCCTGACTTTC. J is TRBJ2-6 and V is TRBV5-4, with D perhaps TRBD2 (5 bases). V was cut by 9 bases and J by 0 bases, with 16 bases left in between. Germline V gene sequence: CDR1 SGHNT, CDR2 YYREEE (reference sequence). There are 16 residues in the CDR3.

As concerns this clonotype: The junction and the germline gene differ at one end; a read error may be behind it. V usage is TRBV11-2 and J usage is TRBJ2-5; D not certain. The CDR3 is 12 amino acids. Germline loops: CDR1 SGHAT, CDR2 FQNNGV. CDR3 sequence (DNA): TGTGCCAGCGGCTTAGGCCAAGAGACCCATTACTTC. Its translation: CASGLGQETHYF.

Notes on this clonotype: This may stem from a read error, because a much larger clone lies one nucleotide away. This chain uses TRBV6-6 with TRBJ1-6, with D possibly TRBD1 on 5 matching bases. The V gene lost 5 bases and the J gene lost 11 bases, with 13 bases spanning the gap. Per germline, CDR1 MNHNY and CDR2 SVGAGI (reference sequence). CDR3 length: 13 amino acids. In DNA form, the CDR3 reads TGTGCCAGCAGTGATACAGGAATTCCACCCCTCCACTTT. Encoded protein: CASSDTGIPPLHF.

Details on this clonotype: Since the CDR3 does not end with the conserved phenylalanine or tryptophan, this likely comes from a read error. The chain combines TRBV14 with TRBJ1-6, with D tentatively TRBD1 (6 bases). The germline CDR1 and CDR2 sequences are SGHDN and FVKESK. The CDR3 covers 14 residues. CDR3 amino acids: CSSSHSGENSSLHS. The CDR3 nucleotides are TGTTCCAGCAGCCACTCAGGGGAAAATTCATCCCTCCACTCT.

This clonotype was observed a handful of times. The rearrangement links TRBV19 to TRBJ2-1; 10 positions match TRBD2. Germline loops: CDR1 LNHDA, CDR2 SQIVND (reference sequence). V trimming: 1 base; J trimming: 6 bases; junction bases outside the gene matches: 3. The CDR3 has 15 amino acids. CDR3 region: CASSIAAGGGNEQFF. The CDR3 DNA is TGTGCCAGTAGTATAGCAGCGGGAGGGGGCAATGAGCAGTTCTTC.

This clonotype occurred a few times. One end of the junction varies from germline; a read error may be responsible. The chain is built from TRBV28 and TRBJ2-2, with TRBD2 matching over 7 bases. The germline CDR1 and CDR2 sequences are MDHEN and SYDVKM. The CDR3 runs 15 residues. In nucleotides, the CDR3 is TGTGCCAGCAGTTTACTAGCGGCGAACACCGGGGAGCCGTTTTTC. Protein: CASSLLAANTGEPFF.

This clonotype was recorded many times. CDR3 nucleotides: TGTGCCAGCAGTGAGGGAAGCGGGAGGAGTAGGCAGTTCTTC. Its protein is CASSEGSGRSRQFF. This rearrangement joins TRBV25-1 to TRBJ2-1; 9 bases line up with TRBD2. V shed 3 bases and J 12 bases; nucleotides not matched to a gene: 9. CDR3 length: 14 amino acids. Germline CDR1 MGHDK, CDR2 SYGVNS.

This clonotype was detected only a few times. Just one base apart from a much larger clone, this may be a read error. J is TRBJ2-3 and V is TRBV2; 7 nucleotides match TRBD2. From germline, CDR1 is SNHLY and CDR2 FYNNEI. The CDR3 covers 14 residues. CDR3 protein: CTSSEQGRADTQYF. The CDR3 DNA reads as TGTACCAGCAGTGAACAAGGGAGGGCAGATACGCAGTATTTT.

This clonotype was seen repeatedly, ten times or more. The rearrangement links TRBV12-3 or TRBV12-4 to TRBJ2-2; 8 bases match TRBD2. V lost 7 bases, J lost 9 bases, and 13 bases stayed unmatched. The length of the CDR3 is 15 residues. CDR3 coding DNA: TGTGCCAGCACCCCACTAGCGGCCCTCGGCTGGGAGCTGTTTTTT. Protein: CASTPLAALGWELFF.

This clonotype was seen a single time. An end of the junction does not agree with germline; a read error may underlie this. V gene TRBV7-8 combines with J gene TRBJ2-5; 7 bases line up with TRBD2. CDR3 length: 16 amino acids. In germline, CDR1 is SGHVS, CDR2 FQNEAQ. CDR3 in DNA: TGTGCCAGCAGCCGAAGGGCGGGAGTGAAGGAAGAGACCCAGAACTTC. It codes for CASSRRAGVKEETQNF.

V and J are TRBV4-2 and TRBJ2-2; 8 bases line up with TRBD1. Germline CDR1 is LGHNA and CDR2 is YNFKEQ. The CDR3 extends over 15 amino acids. CDR3 DNA: TGTTGCAGCAGCCGACCGGACAGGGACACCGGGGAGCTGTTTTTT. Encoded protein: CCSSRPDRDTGELFF.

Note on this clonotype: In this CDR3 the conserved last residue, phenylalanine or tryptophan, is missing, so a read error is likely. The V call is TRBV14, the J call TRBJ1-2, with TRBD1 matching over 10 bases. CDR3 length equals 16 residues. J lost 5 bases, V lost 2 bases, and 8 bases had no gene match. The germline CDR1 and CDR2 sequences are SGHDN and FVKESK. The CDR3 region has the DNA TGTGCCAGCAGCCAACCGAGACAGGGGGCGCGGTATGGCTACACCTTG. Translated: CASSQPRQGARYGYTL.